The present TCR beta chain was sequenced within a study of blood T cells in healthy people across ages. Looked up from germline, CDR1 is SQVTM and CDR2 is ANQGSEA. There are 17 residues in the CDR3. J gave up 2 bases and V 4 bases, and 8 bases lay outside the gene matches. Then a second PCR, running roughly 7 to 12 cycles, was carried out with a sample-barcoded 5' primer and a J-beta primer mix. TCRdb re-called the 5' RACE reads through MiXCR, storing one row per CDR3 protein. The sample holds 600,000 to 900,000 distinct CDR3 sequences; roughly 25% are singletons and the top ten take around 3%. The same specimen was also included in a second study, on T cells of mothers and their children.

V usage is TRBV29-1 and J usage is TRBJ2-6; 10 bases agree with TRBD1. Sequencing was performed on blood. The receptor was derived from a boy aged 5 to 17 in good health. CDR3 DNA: TGCAGCGTTGTGGCGACAGGGGGCATGACTGGGGCCAACGTCCTGACTTTC. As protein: CSVVATGGMTGANVLTF.